This TCR beta chain was recorded in a study of T cell responses to AZD1222 COVID-19 vaccine. The V gene end was trimmed by 2 bases and the J gene end by 6 bases; junction bases not matched to a gene: 7. This CDR3 has 15 amino acids. The V gene's germline CDR1 is KGHSH and CDR2 LQKENI. Data came from immunoSEQ multiplex PCR; TCRdb stores just in-frame clones and leaves some out. The table includes roughly 150,000 clones, just over 90% detected once. The V and J genes are TRBV18 and TRBJ2-1; 7 bases map to TRBD1. This clonotype was sampled from an adult in good health. Here the sequenced sample was peripheral blood, taken on day 0 of AZD1222 vaccination. The CDR3 protein is CASSPTGTEGNEQFF. CDR3 DNA: TGTGCCAGCTCACCAACCGGGACAGAGGGCAATGAGCAGTTCTTC.